The sequence of this T cell receptor beta chain was determined in a study of blood T cell repertoires in COVID-19. Study at large: The origin of the acute and convalescent COVID-19 samples was the United States, Italy and Spain. PBMCs, B-cell-depleted T cells, or T cells were the source of the cDNA or gDNA that made up the material.

The V gene lost 0 bases and the J gene lost 2 bases, with 8 bases spanning the gap. From germline, CDR1 is SGHRS and CDR2 YFSETQ. This CDR3 is 14 amino acids long. In the original processing: Estimation of nucleated cell counts was performed using reference gene primer amplification. This table comes from immunoSEQ multiplex PCR, and its TCRdb copy is limited to in-frame clones, with some not included. The V and J calls and clone size were taken over from that table, and D and trimming were inferred from the DNA. The data show 200,000 to 300,000 clones, with around 90% seen just once and over 0.8% held by the top ten. Seattle-derived patients entered the study during active infection and were followed longitudinally.

The source material was peripheral blood. This receptor was taken from a man aged 30 to 39 with COVID-19, enrolled during active disease. The chain employs TRBV5-1 and TRBJ2-5; D ambiguous. The chain's CDR3 is CASSLVGSQETQYF. As DNA, the CDR3 is TGCGCCAGCAGCTTGGTCGGTTCACAAGAGACCCAGTACTTC.